These 16 T cell receptor beta chains came from one sample sequenced in a study of blood T cell repertoires in COVID-19. Data came from immunoSEQ multiplex PCR; TCRdb stores just in-frame clones and leaves some out. The sample includes 100,000 to 150,000 clones, more than 75% of them seen just once. Sequencing was done on a sample of peripheral blood. All receptors derive from a human donor in a cohort sampled during active COVID-19.

The V and J genes are TRBV30 and TRBJ1-6, with 7 bases aligning to TRBD1. Per the germline V gene, CDR1 is GTSNPN and CDR2 is SVGIG (reference sequence). The CDR3 length is 16 residues. The V and J ends lost 0 bases and 0 bases, in that order; junction bases with no gene match: 2. DNA for the CDR3: TGTGCCTGGAGTGTACAGGGGAGCTCCTATAATTCACCCCTCCACTTT. Translated, it gives CAWSVQGSSYNSPLHF.

The chain carries TRBV15 and TRBJ2-7; 10 bases fit TRBD1. Germline V gives CDR1 LNHNV, CDR2 YYDKDF (reference sequence). The CDR3 loop spans 17 amino acids. V shed 0 bases, J shed 6 bases, and the junction held 11 bases outside the gene matches. For the CDR3, the DNA is TGTGCCACCAGCAGAGATCCGAGGACAGGGGGTGTTGCCGAGCAGTACTTC. Amino acids: CATSRDPRTGGVAEQYF. Variable domain in full (rest from reference TRBV15 and TRBJ2-7): DAMVIQNPRYQVTQFGKPVTLSCSQTLNHNVMYWYQQKSSQAPKLLFHYYDKDFNNEADTPDNFQSRRPNTSFCFLDIRSPGLGDTAMYLCATSRDPRTGGVAEQYFGPGTRLTVT.

V usage is TRBV19 and J usage is TRBJ2-1; TRBD2 matches 15 bases. Germline CDR1 reads LNHDA; CDR2 reads SQIVND (reference sequence). Trimming cost V 8 bases and J 7 bases; bases outside gene matches: 6. The CDR3 spans 15 residues. For the CDR3, the DNA is TGTGCCAGTGGATCGGGACTAGCGGGGGGTAATGAGCAGTTCTTC. Its translation is CASGSGLAGGNEQFF.

This rearrangement joins TRBV25-1 to TRBJ1-6; no reliable D call. The V end lost 8 bases, the J end lost 4 bases, and 9 bases lay between the germline ends. The CDR3 consists of 13 residues. CDR1 is MGHDK, CDR2 SYGVNS, per germline. CDR3 residues: CASVSGYNSPLHF. In DNA form, the CDR3 reads TGTGCCAGCGTATCAGGTTATAATTCACCCCTCCACTTT.

This chain links TRBV5-7 with TRBJ2-5; D is perhaps TRBD1 (6 bases). TRBV5-7 is given ORF status, its function remaining uncertain. Trimming shortened V by 7 bases and J by 5 bases, and 9 bases separated the two germline ends. The length of the CDR3 is 11 residues. CDR3 DNA: TGTGCCAGCTACCAGGGGGAGACCCAGTACTTC. Translating gives CASYQGETQYF.

The chain recombines TRBV4-1 with TRBJ2-5; the D gene is possibly TRBD2 (7 bases). The CDR3 consists of 19 residues. Per the germline V gene, CDR1 is MGHRA and CDR2 is YSYEKL. Deletions cut 3 bases from V and 1 base from J, with 24 bases between. The CDR3: CASSHPKGGTSATQETQYF. DNA of the CDR3: TGCGCCAGCAGCCATCCGAAGGGGGGTACTAGCGCTACCCAAGAGACCCAGTACTTC.

The genes are TRBV6-1 and TRBJ2-3, with D maybe TRBD2 (7 bases). Germline V gene data show CDR1 as MNHNS and CDR2 as SASEGT. This CDR3 has 15 residues. With 1 base removed from V and 5 bases from J, the gap between germline ends came to 13 bases. This CDR3 is CASSEGGGGGDTQYF. CDR3 in DNA: TGTGCCAGCAGTGAAGGGGGAGGGGGGGGAGATACGCAGTATTTT.

The chain combines TRBV6-2 or TRBV6-3 with TRBJ2-7; 14 positions match TRBD2. With 5 bases clipped from V and 3 bases from J, the junction kept 12 bases outside the gene matches. Germline lookup yields CDR1 MNHEY and CDR2 SVGEGT. The CDR3 sequence is 18 residues long. The CDR3 reads CASSGPGLAGVSIYEQYF. CDR3 DNA sequence: TGTGCCAGCAGTGGTCCGGGACTAGCGGGAGTTAGTATCTACGAGCAGTACTTC.

The genes are TRBV19 and TRBJ2-2, with D tentatively TRBD1 (5 bases). This CDR3 contains 15 residues. V shed 4 bases and J shed 3 bases, with 12 bases lying between them. Germline V lookup: CDR1 LNHDA, CDR2 SQIVND (reference sequence). Written as DNA, the CDR3 is TGTGCCAGTAGTAGGGGCGCCCCTGACACCGGGGAGCTGTTTTTT. Encoded protein: CASSRGAPDTGELFF.

The rearrangement uses TRBV5-1 and TRBJ2-1; D is possibly TRBD1 (6 bases). The CDR3 totals 14 residues. Germline V CDR1 and CDR2: SGHRS, YFSETQ. Trimming pared 2 bases from V and 3 bases from J, leaving 9 bases between. The CDR3 DNA is TGCGCCAGCAGCTTACCGGACAGCTACAATGAGCAGTTCTTC. Protein: CASSLPDSYNEQFF.

The rearrangement joins TRBV4-1 to TRBJ2-7; 10 bases line up with TRBD2. The CDR3 loop spans 16 amino acids. The germline gives CDR1 MGHRA, CDR2 YSYEKL. Unmatched junction bases numbered 8, after V lost 0 bases and J lost 6 bases. CDR3 sequence: CASSQDTSSGRLEQYF. CDR3 coding DNA: TGCGCCAGCAGCCAAGATACGTCTAGCGGGAGACTCGAGCAGTACTTC.

This chain connects TRBV28 to TRBJ1-2; TRBD1 might be the D (5 bases). This CDR3 has 15 amino acids. Between the trimmed V and J ends, which lost 5 bases and 4 bases, there was a span of 17 bases. Looked up from germline, CDR1 is MDHEN and CDR2 is SYDVKM. In DNA form, the CDR3 reads TGTGCCAGCAGTCCCTCGGGGGGACGGAGCTATGGCTACACCTTC. As protein: CASSPSGGRSYGYTF.

V is TRBV28 and J is TRBJ1-1; TRBD1 matches 9 bases. Germline V gene lookup returns CDR1 MDHEN and CDR2 SYDVKM. Trimming took 5 bases from V and 3 from J; bases not matched to a gene: 10. This CDR3 region has 16 residues. This chain's CDR3 is CASSRQGGVRDTEAFF. The CDR3 DNA sequence: TGTGCCAGCAGTCGACAGGGGGGAGTGAGGGACACTGAAGCTTTCTTT.

This clone was observed once. V and J are TRBV10-1 and TRBJ2-1; no firm D call. This CDR3 region has 13 residues. The V and J ends lost 8 bases and 1 base respectively, with 9 bases between them. Germline lookup yields CDR1 WNHNN and CDR2 SYGVQD (reference sequence). CDR3 region: CASQLSSYNEQFF. The DNA for the CDR3 is TGCGCCAGCCAACTATCTTCCTACAATGAGCAGTTCTTC.

This chain joins TRBV27 and TRBJ2-5, with 7 bases lining up with TRBD1. The CDR3 runs to 15 residues. Trimming cost V 2 bases and J 5 bases; bases outside gene matches: 8. CDR1 is MNHEY and CDR2 is SMNVEV in the germline V gene (reference sequence). The chain's CDR3 is CASSLSDRVRETQYF. In nucleotides, the CDR3 is TGTGCCAGCAGTTTAAGCGACAGGGTTCGGGAGACCCAGTACTTC.

The V and J genes are TRBV12-3 or TRBV12-4 and TRBJ1-1; the D gene is possibly TRBD1 (6 bases). The CDR3 is made up of 13 amino acids. V was trimmed by 5 bases and J by 6 bases, leaving 13 bases between them. This CDR3 is CASSNQGWAEAFF. The DNA of the CDR3 is TGTGCCAGCAGTAATCAGGGGTGGGCTGAAGCTTTCTTT.